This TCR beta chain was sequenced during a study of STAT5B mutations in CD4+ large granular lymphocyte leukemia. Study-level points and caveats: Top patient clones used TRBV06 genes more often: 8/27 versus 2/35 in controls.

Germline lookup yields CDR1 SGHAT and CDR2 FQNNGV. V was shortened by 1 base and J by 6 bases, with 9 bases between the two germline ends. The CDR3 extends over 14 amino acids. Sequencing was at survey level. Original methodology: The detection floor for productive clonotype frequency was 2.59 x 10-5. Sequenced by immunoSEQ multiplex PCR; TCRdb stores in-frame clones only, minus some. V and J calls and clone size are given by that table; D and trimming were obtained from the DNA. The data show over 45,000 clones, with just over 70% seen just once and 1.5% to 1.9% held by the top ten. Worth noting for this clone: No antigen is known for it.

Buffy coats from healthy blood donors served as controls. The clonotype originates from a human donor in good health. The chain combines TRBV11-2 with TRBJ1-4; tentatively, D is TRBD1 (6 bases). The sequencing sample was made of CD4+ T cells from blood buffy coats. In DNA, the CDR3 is TGTGCCAGCAGCTTAGGGACAGTTCATGAAAAACTGTTTTTT. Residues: CASSLGTVHEKLFF. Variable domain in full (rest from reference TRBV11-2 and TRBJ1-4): EAGVAQSPRYKIIEKRQSVAFWCNPISGHATLYWYQQILGQGPKLLIQFQNNGVVDDSQLPKDRFSAERLKGVDSTLKIQPAKLEDSAVYLCASSLGTVHEKLFFGSGTQLSVL.